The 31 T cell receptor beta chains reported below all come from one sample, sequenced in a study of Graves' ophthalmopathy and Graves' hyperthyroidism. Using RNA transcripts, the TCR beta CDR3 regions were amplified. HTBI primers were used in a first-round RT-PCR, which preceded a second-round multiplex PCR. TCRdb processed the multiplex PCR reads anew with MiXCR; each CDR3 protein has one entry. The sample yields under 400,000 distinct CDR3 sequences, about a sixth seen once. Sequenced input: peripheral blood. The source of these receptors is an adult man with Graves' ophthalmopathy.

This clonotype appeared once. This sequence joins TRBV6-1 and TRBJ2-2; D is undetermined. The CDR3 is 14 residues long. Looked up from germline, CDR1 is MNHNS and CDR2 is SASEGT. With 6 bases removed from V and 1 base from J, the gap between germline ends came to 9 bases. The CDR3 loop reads CASSKNRNTGELFF. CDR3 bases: TGTGCCAGCAGCAAGAACAGGAACACCGGGGAGCTGTTTTTT.

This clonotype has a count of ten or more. The CDR3 spells CASSARQGVNTGELFF. In DNA, the CDR3 is TGTGCCAGCAGCGCCCGACAGGGGGTCAACACCGGGGAGCTGTTTTTT. The chain carries TRBV11-2 and TRBJ2-2; TRBD1 matches at 9 bases. This CDR3 is 16 amino acids long. V lost 5 bases to trimming and J lost 2 bases; unmatched junction nucleotides: 6. Germline CDR1 reads SGHAT; CDR2 reads FQNNGV. Full variable domain (rest looked up from reference TRBV11-2 and TRBJ2-2): EAGVAQSPRYKIIEKRQSVAFWCNPISGHATLYWYQQILGQGPKLLIQFQNNGVVDDSQLPKDRFSAERLKGVDSTLKIQPAKLEDSAVYLCASSARQGVNTGELFFGEGSRLTVL.

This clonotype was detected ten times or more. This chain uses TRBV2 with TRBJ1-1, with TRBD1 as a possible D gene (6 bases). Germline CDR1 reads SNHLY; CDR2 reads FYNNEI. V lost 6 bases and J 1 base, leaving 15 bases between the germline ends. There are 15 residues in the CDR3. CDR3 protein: CASRPPGHRNTEAFF. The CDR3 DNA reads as TGTGCCAGCAGACCGCCGGGACACAGGAACACTGAAGCTTTCTTT.

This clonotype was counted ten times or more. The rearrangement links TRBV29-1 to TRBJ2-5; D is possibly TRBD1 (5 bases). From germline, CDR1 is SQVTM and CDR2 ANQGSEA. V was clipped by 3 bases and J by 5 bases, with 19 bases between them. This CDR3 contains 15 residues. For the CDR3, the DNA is TGCAGCGTTGAGCAAAGCCCTGGGGCTGTGGAGACCCAGTACTTC. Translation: CSVEQSPGAVETQYF.

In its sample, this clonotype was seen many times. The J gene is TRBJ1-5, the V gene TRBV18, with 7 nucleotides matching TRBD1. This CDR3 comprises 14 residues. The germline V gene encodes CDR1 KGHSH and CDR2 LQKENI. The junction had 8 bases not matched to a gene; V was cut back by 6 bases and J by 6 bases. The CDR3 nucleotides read TGTGCCAGCTCCCCCGACAGGGCATCTCAGCCCCAGCATTTT. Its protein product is CASSPDRASQPQHF.

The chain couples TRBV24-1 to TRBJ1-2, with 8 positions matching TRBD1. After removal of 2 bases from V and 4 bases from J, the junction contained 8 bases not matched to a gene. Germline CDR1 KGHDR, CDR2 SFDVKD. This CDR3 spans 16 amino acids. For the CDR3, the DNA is TGTGCCACCAGTGATTCCCGGACAGGGAACTCCTATGGCTACACCTTC. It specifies CATSDSRTGNSYGYTF.

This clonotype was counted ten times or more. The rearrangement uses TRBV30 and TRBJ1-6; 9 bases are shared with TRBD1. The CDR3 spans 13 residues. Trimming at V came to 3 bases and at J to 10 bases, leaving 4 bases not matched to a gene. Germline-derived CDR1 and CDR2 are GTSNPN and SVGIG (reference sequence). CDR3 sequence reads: CAWSRQGGSPLHF. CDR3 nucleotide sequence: TGTGCCTGGAGCCGACAGGGGGGCTCACCCCTCCACTTT.

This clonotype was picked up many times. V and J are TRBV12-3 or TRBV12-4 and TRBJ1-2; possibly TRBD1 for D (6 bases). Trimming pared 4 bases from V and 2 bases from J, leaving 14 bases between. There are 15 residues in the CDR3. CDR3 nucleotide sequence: TGTGCCAGCAGTTCGCCAGGGGACGGCAACTATGGCTACACCTTC. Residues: CASSSPGDGNYGYTF.

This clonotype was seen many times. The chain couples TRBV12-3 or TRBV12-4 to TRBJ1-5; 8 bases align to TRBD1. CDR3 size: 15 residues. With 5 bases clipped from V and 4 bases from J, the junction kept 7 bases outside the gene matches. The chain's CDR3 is CASSPLTGGNQPQHF. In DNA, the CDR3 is TGTGCCAGCAGTCCCCTTACAGGGGGTAATCAGCCCCAGCATTTT.

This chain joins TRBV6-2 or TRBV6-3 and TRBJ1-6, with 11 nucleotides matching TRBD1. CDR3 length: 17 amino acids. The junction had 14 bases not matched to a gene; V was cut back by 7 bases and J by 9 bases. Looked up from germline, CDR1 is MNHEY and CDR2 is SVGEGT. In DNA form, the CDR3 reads TGTGCCAGCACAAGGACAGGGGGCCGTTCGCCGTTTTCACCCCTCCACTTT. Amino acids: CASTRTGGRSPFSPLHF.

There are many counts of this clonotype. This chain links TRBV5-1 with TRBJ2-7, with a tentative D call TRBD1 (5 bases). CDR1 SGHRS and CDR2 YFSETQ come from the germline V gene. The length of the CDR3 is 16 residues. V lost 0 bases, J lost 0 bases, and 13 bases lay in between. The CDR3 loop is CASSLGQPGPSYEQYF. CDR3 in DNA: TGCGCCAGCAGCTTGGGTCAGCCAGGGCCCTCCTACGAGCAGTACTTC. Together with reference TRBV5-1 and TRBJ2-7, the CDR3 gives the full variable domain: KAGVTQTPRYLIKTRGQQVTLSCSPISGHRSVSWYQQTPGQGLQFLFEYFSETQRNKGNFPGRFSGRQFSNSRSEMNVSTLELGDSALYLCASSLGQPGPSYEQYFGPGTRLTVT.

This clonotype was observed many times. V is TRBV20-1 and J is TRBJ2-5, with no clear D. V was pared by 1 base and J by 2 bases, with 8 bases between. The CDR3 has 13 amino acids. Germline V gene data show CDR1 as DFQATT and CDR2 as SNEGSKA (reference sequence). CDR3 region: CSARGVGQETQYF. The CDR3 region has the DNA TGCAGTGCTAGAGGGGTGGGTCAAGAGACCCAGTACTTC.

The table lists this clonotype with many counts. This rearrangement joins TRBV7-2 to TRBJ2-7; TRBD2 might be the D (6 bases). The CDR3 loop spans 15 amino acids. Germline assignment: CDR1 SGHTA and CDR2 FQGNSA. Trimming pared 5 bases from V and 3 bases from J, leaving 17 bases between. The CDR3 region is CASSNRPGGVYEQYF. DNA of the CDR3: TGTGCCAGCAGCAACAGACCCGGCGGGGTCTACGAGCAGTACTTC.

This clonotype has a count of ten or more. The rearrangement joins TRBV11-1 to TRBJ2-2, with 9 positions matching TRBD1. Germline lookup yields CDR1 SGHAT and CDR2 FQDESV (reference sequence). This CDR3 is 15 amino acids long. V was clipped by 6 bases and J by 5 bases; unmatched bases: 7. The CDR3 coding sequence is TGTGCCAGCAGACTCTCCGGGACAGGGACCGGGGAGCTGTTTTTT. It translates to CASRLSGTGTGELFF.

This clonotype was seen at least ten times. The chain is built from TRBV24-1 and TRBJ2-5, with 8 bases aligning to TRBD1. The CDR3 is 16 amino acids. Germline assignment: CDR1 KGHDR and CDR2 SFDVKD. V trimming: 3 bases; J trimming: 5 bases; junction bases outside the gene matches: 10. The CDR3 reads CATSDQSDRAGETQYF. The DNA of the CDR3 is TGTGCCACCAGTGATCAATCGGACAGGGCGGGTGAGACCCAGTACTTC.

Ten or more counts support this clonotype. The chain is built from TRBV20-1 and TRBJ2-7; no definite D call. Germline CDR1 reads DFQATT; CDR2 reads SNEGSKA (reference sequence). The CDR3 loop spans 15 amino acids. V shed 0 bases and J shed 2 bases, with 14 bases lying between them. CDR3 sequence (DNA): TGCAGTGCTAGAGAAACCAGTAGGACCCCCTACGAGCAGTACTTC. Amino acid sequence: CSARETSRTPYEQYF.

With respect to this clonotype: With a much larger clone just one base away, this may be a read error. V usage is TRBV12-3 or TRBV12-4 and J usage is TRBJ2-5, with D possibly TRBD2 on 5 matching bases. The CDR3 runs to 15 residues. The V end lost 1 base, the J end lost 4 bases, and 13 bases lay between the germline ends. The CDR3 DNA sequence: TGTGCCAGCAGTTTAGTAGGGCTAGCACGAGAGACCCAGTACTTC. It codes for CASSLVGLARETQYF.

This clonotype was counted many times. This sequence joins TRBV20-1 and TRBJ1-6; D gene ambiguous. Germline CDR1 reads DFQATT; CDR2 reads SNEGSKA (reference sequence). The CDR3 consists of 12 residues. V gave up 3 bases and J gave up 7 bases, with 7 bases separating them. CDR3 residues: CSASGVNSPLHF. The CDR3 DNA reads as TGCAGTGCTAGTGGGGTGAATTCACCCCTCCACTTT.

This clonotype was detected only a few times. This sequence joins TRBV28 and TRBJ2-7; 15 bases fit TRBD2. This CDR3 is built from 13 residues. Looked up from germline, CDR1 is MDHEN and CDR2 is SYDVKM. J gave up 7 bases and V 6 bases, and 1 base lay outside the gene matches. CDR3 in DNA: TGTGCCAGCAGGGGACTAGCGGGAGGTGAGCAGTACTTC. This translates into CASRGLAGGEQYF.

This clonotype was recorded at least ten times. CDR3 in DNA: TGTGCCAGCAGCCCGCAAGTCGCTATCGGGGGGGCCAGGGAGACCCAGTACTTC. Protein sequence: CASSPQVAIGGARETQYF. V usage is TRBV11-2 and J usage is TRBJ2-5, with 8 nucleotides matching TRBD2. The CDR3 runs to 18 residues. CDR1 and CDR2 from the germline V gene are SGHAT and FQNNGV. With 5 bases clipped from V and 5 bases from J, the junction kept 19 bases outside the gene matches.

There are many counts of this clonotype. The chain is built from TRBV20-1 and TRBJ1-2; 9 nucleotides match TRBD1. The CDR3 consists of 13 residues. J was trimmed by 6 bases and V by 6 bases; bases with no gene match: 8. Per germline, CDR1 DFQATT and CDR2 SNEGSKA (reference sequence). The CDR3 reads CSAISQGADGYTF. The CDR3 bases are TGCAGTGCCATCTCACAGGGGGCGGATGGCTACACCTTC.

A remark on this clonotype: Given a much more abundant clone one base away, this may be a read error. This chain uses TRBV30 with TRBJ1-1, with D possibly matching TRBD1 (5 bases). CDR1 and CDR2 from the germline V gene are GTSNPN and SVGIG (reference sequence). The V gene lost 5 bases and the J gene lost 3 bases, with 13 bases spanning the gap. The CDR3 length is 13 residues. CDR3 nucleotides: TGTGCCTGGGGACTGGGGGGTCACACTGAAGCTTTCTTT. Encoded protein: CAWGLGGHTEAFF.

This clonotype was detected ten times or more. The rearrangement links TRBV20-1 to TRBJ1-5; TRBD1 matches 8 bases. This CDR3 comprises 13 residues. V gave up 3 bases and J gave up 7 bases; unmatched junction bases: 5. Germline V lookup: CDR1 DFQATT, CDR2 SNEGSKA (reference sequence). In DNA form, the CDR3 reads TGCAGTGCTAGGGACAGGGAGGACCAGCCCCAGCATTTT. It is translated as CSARDREDQPQHF.

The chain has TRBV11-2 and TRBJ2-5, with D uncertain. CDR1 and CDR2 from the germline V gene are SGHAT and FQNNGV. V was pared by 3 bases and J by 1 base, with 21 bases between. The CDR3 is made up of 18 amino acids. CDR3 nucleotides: TGTGCCAGCAGCTTGGTATTTCGTTACCAAAGGGCCCAAGAGACCCAGTACTTC. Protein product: CASSLVFRYQRAQETQYF. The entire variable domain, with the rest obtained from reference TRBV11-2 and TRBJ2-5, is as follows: EAGVAQSPRYKIIEKRQSVAFWCNPISGHATLYWYQQILGQGPKLLIQFQNNGVVDDSQLPKDRFSAERLKGVDSTLKIQPAKLEDSAVYLCASSLVFRYQRAQETQYFGPGTRLLVL.

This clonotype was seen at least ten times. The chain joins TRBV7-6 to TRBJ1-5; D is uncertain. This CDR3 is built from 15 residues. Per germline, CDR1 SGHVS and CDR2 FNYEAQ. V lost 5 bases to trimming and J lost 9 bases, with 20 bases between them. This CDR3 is CASSASHTWGGPQHF. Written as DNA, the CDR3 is TGTGCCAGCAGCGCATCCCATACATGGGGTGGGCCCCAGCATTTT.

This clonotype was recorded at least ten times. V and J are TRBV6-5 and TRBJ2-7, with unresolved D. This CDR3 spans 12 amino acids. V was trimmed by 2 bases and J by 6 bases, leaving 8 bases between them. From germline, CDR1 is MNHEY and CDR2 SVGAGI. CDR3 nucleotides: TGTGCCAGCAGTTACCCCCCGGGCGAGCAGTACTTC. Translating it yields CASSYPPGEQYF.

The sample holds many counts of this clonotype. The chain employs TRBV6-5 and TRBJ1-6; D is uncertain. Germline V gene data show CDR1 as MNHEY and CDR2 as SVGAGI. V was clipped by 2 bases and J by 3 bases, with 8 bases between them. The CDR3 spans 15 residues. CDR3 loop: CASSYANSYNSPLHF. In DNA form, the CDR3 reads TGTGCCAGCAGTTACGCGAACAGCTATAATTCACCCCTCCACTTT.

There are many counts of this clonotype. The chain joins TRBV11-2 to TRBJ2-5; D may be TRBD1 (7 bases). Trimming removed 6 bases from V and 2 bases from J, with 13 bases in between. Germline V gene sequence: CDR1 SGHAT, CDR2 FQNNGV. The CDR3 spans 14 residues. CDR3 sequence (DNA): TGTGCCAGCAGAAGCGCGGGACAGCAAGAGACCCAGTACTTC. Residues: CASRSAGQQETQYF.

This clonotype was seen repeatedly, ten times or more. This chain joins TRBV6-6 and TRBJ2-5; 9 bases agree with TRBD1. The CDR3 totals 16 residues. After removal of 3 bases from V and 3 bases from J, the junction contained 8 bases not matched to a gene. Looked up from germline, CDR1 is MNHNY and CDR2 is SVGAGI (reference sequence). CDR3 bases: TGTGCCAGCAGTTATAGATCGGGACAGGGTAAAGAGACCCAGTACTTC. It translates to CASSYRSGQGKETQYF.

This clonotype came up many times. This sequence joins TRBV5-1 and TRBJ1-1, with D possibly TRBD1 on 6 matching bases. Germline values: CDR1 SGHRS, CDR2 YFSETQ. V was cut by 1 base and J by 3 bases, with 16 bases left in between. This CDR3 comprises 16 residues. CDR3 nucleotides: TGCGCCAGCAGCTTGAAGGACAGCAGACGGGACACTGAAGCTTTCTTT. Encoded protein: CASSLKDSRRDTEAFF.

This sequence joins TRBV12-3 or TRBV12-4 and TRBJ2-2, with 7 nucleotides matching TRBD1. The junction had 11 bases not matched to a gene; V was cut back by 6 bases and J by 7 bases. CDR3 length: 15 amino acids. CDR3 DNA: TGTGCCAGCAGCCCATGGGACAGCACCGGCGGGGAGCTGTTTTTT. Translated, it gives CASSPWDSTGGELFF.